The entry below describes one T cell receptor (beta chain). This entry comes from a study of T-cell reconstitution after alpha-beta-depleted transplantation in children. TCRbeta library construction was performed incorporating unique molecular identifiers. MiXCR, run by TCRdb on the PCR reads, gives a single entry per CDR3 protein. The sample lists some 280,000 distinct CDR3 sequences, 9.9% occurring once. The CDR3 loop spans 18 amino acids. The germline CDR1 and CDR2 sequences are SGDLS and YYNGEE. Deletions cut 0 bases from V and 0 bases from J, with 16 bases between. The sequencing here drew on PBMCs from the stem cell graft donor, taken from the stem cell graft. J is TRBJ2-1 and V is TRBV9, with TRBD1 as a possible D gene (6 bases). The clonotype comes from a human donor who donated a stem cell graft to a child with SCID. DNA of the CDR3: TGTGCCAGCAGCGTAGCTACCCGGTTAGGGGGCTCCTACAATGAGCAGTTCTTC. Its translation: CASSVATRLGGSYNEQFF.